These 9 T cell receptor beta chains came from one sample sequenced in a study of T cell responses to AZD1222 COVID-19 vaccine. Sequenced by immunoSEQ multiplex PCR; TCRdb stores in-frame clones only, minus some. The repertoire consists of about 130,000 clones, with roughly 92% occurring once and the leading ten covering 0.9% to 1.3%. The input for sequencing was peripheral blood, taken 28 days after the second AZD1222 dose. All receptors derive from an adult who received the AZD1222 COVID-19 vaccine.

This chain joins TRBV2 and TRBJ1-5; D is perhaps TRBD1 (6 bases). From germline, CDR1 is SNHLY and CDR2 FYNNEI. The V end was cut by 5 bases, the J end by 0 bases, with 17 bases between. There are 17 residues in the CDR3. The CDR3 protein is CASSKQGGLFSNQPQHF. CDR3 DNA sequence: TGTGCCAGCAGTAAACAGGGAGGACTTTTTAGCAATCAGCCCCAGCATTTT.

This clone was observed a handful of times. The chain is built from TRBV7-2 and TRBJ2-5; D uncertain. This CDR3 has 11 residues. Germline CDR1 SGHTA, CDR2 FQGNSA. Between the trimmed V and J ends, which lost 5 bases and 13 bases, there was a span of 14 bases. The CDR3 DNA sequence: TGTGCCAGCAGCCGAGATAAGGATCTGTACTTC. Protein product: CASSRDKDLYF.

The chain couples TRBV7-9 to TRBJ2-7; 14 bases line up with TRBD2. The junction had 6 bases not matched to a gene; V was cut back by 3 bases and J by 5 bases. CDR3 length: 16 residues. The germline V gene has CDR1 SEHNR and CDR2 FQNEAQ (reference sequence). In DNA form, the CDR3 reads TGTGCCAGCAGCTTCGGACTAGCGGGGGGAGCTGACGAGCAGTACTTC. It encodes CASSFGLAGGADEQYF.

The gene calls are TRBV7-2 and TRBJ1-1; D not certain. Trimming pared 2 bases from V and 1 base from J, leaving 8 bases between. The CDR3 consists of 14 residues. Germline lookup yields CDR1 SGHTA and CDR2 FQGNSA. This CDR3 is CASSLLAGNTEAFF. CDR3 DNA sequence: TGTGCCAGCAGCTTATTAGCCGGGAACACTGAAGCTTTCTTT.

The V gene is TRBV5-4, the J gene TRBJ2-3; D remains unclear. Germline V gene sequence: CDR1 SGHNT, CDR2 YYREEE (reference sequence). There are 14 residues in the CDR3. V was cut by 0 bases and J by 3 bases, with 8 bases left in between. In DNA, the CDR3 is TGTGCCAGCAGCTTGGGTGCAAGGACAGATACGCAGTATTTT. It codes for CASSLGARTDTQYF.

V usage is TRBV7-6 and J usage is TRBJ2-2; the D gene could be TRBD1 or TRBD2 (5 bases each). The CDR3 runs 14 residues. CDR1 is SGHVS, CDR2 FNYEAQ, per germline. The V end was cut by 5 bases, the J end by 8 bases, with 15 bases between. DNA of the CDR3: TGTGCCAGCAGCCTGCCGTCCGGGGCTGGGGAGCTGTTTTTT. Translation gives CASSLPSGAGELFF.

The chain carries TRBV5-1 and TRBJ1-1; D perhaps matches TRBD1 (5 bases). V was shortened by 4 bases and J by 0 bases, with 13 bases between the two germline ends. Germline-derived CDR1 and CDR2 are SGHRS and YFSETQ. CDR3 length equals 15 residues. In nucleotides, the CDR3 is TGCGCCAGCAGCCCGGGGCTTAGGATGAACACTGAAGCTTTCTTT. Its protein is CASSPGLRMNTEAFF.

The rearrangement joins TRBV6-5 to TRBJ1-1; 8 positions match TRBD1. CDR1 and CDR2 from the germline V gene are MNHEY and SVGAGI. The CDR3 loop spans 16 amino acids. V gave up 2 bases and J gave up 3 bases; unmatched junction bases: 8. The CDR3 coding sequence is TGTGCCAGCAGTTACAAAGCAGGGGGCGCGGACACTGAAGCTTTCTTT. It codes for CASSYKAGGADTEAFF.

The chain recombines TRBV3-1 (or the pseudogene TRBV3-2) with TRBJ1-2, with 9 nucleotides matching TRBD1. The CDR3 length is 14 residues. The junction had 5 bases not matched to a gene; V was cut back by 2 bases and J by 7 bases. Germline V CDR1 and CDR2: LGHDT, YNNKEL (reference sequence). The CDR3 sequence: CASSQNPTGGGYTF. The CDR3 nucleotides are TGTGCCAGCAGCCAAAACCCGACAGGGGGTGGCTACACCTTC.